This T cell receptor (beta chain) was captured in a study of blood T cell repertoires in COVID-19. Study-level information: The origin of the acute and convalescent COVID-19 samples was the United States, Italy and Spain. Nucleic acid was either cDNA or gDNA, and it came from T cells, B-cell-depleted T cells, or PBMCs.

This clone was seen once. Seattle cases were enrolled at active infection and followed longitudinally. Per the original methods: Reference gene primer amplification gave estimated nucleated cell counts. The assay was immunoSEQ multiplex PCR, and TCRdb's table has in-frame clones only and misses some. The V and J calls and the clone size are those of that table, but D and trimming were determined from the DNA. The data show 150,000 to 180,000 clones, about 83% seen once. Germline V lookup: CDR1 KGHSH, CDR2 LQKENI. The V end was cut by 4 bases, the J end by 7 bases, with 16 bases between. The CDR3 contains 15 residues.

The chain is built from TRBV18 and TRBJ1-4; TRBD1 might be the D (5 bases). The receptor's source is a woman in her sixties or seventies with COVID-19, enrolled during active disease. Sequenced sample: peripheral blood. The CDR3 bases are TGTGCCAGCTCACAAGAAGGGGCCCAGCGTGAAAAACTGTTTTTT. It translates to CASSQEGAQREKLFF.